A single sample is the source of the 13 T cell receptor beta chains below, sequenced in a study of shared clonotypes between healthy human individuals. Only in-frame clones appear in the TCRdb table, and some are missing; sequencing was by immunoSEQ multiplex PCR. This sample has hundreds of thousands of clones; approximately 95% occur once, and the top ten carry over 0.09%. Naive-designated CD8 cells lacked CD45RO, were positively enriched for CCR7, and omitted terminally differentiated effector memory CD45RA+ cells. The source material was naive CD8+ T cells sorted from blood. These receptor sequences come from a woman aged 25 to 45 in good health.

The V call is TRBV10-1, the J call TRBJ2-2, with no clear D. V was shortened by 3 bases and J by 3 bases, with 5 bases between the two germline ends. The germline CDR1 and CDR2 sequences are WNHNN and SYGVQD (reference sequence). The CDR3 totals 13 residues. CDR3 sequence (DNA): TGCGCCAGCAGTGATGAGTACACCGGGGAGCTGTTTTTT. This codes for CASSDEYTGELFF.

This clone was recorded a few times. The chain has TRBV4-1 and TRBJ1-1, with D unclear. The germline gives CDR1 MGHRA, CDR2 YSYEKL. V was cut by 0 bases and J by 3 bases, with 5 bases left in between. CDR3 size: 13 residues. CDR3 nucleotide sequence: TGCGCCAGCAGCCAAGATTGGTACACTGAAGCTTTCTTT. This sequence encodes CASSQDWYTEAFF.

On this clone itself: Other DNA variants within this sample encode the same CDR3. This sequence joins TRBV13 and TRBJ2-3, with D hard to call. With 1 base removed from V and 1 base from J, the gap between germline ends came to 6 bases. The CDR3 has 14 amino acids. Per the germline V gene, CDR1 is PRHDT and CDR2 is FYEKMQ (reference sequence). CDR3 in DNA: TGTGCCAGCAGCTTAGAGGCGGGCACAGATACGCAGTATTTT. Its protein product is CASSLEAGTDTQYF.

The chain uses TRBV7-2 and TRBJ1-2; D not resolved. The germline CDR1 and CDR2 sequences are SGHTA and FQGNSA. The CDR3 has 13 residues. Trimming took 3 bases from V and 4 from J, leaving 9 bases between them. CDR3 sequence reads: CASSFLTSYGYTF. The CDR3 DNA follows: TGTGCCAGCAGCTTCCTAACTTCCTATGGCTACACCTTC. The whole variable domain, remainder taken from reference TRBV7-2 and TRBJ1-2, is GAGVSQSPSNKVTEKGKDVELRCDPISGHTALYWYRQSLGQGLEFLIYFQGNSAPDKSGLPSDRFSAERTGGSVSTLTIQRTQQEDSAVYLCASSFLTSYGYTFGSGTRLTVV.

The chain joins TRBV28 to TRBJ2-7, with D tentatively TRBD2 (6 bases). Trimming pared 4 bases from V and 3 bases from J, leaving 25 bases between. This CDR3 spans 18 amino acids. Germline CDR1 is MDHEN and CDR2 is SYDVKM. The CDR3 DNA is TGTGCCAGCAGTTCATTCGACTCAAAGGTCGGGGGATACTACGAGCAGTACTTC. Protein sequence: CASSSFDSKVGGYYEQYF. The full variable domain, its missing parts supplied by reference TRBV28 and TRBJ2-7, is DVKVTQSSRYLVKRTGEKVFLECVQDMDHENMFWYRQDPGLGLRLIYFSYDVKMKEKGDIPEGYSVSREKKERFSLILESASTNQTSMYLCASSSFDSKVGGYYEQYFGPGTRLTVT.

The CDR3 DNA reads TGTGCCAGCAGTGTCTTTGGGACAGGGTCGGCCGGGGAGCTGTTTTTT. This sequence encodes CASSVFGTGSAGELFF. The chain employs TRBV2 and TRBJ2-2, with 9 bases aligning to TRBD1. The V and J ends lost 4 bases and 6 bases, in that order; junction bases with no gene match: 9. The length of the CDR3 is 16 residues. The germline V gene encodes CDR1 SNHLY and CDR2 FYNNEI.

The chain is built from TRBV9 and TRBJ2-1; 9 bases agree with TRBD2. The CDR3 is made up of 15 amino acids. CDR1 is SGDLS and CDR2 is YYNGEE in the germline V gene. V lost 0 bases to trimming and J lost 6 bases; unmatched junction nucleotides: 4. Here the CDR3 reads CASSVGSGRPNEQFF. The CDR3, as DNA: TGTGCCAGCAGCGTAGGTAGCGGGAGACCCAATGAGCAGTTCTTC.

The CDR3 sequence: CASRLSRQYNEQFF. In DNA, the CDR3 is TGCGCCAGCAGGCTAAGTAGACAGTACAATGAGCAGTTCTTC. The rearrangement joins TRBV23-1 to TRBJ2-1; D is perhaps TRBD1 (5 bases). TRBV23-1 is placed among ORFs of uncertain function. The CDR3 spans 14 residues. Trimming took 6 bases from V and 4 from J, leaving 13 bases between them.

Remarks on this clone: In the same sample, other DNA sequences code for this CDR3. V usage is TRBV27 and J usage is TRBJ1-1; D gene ambiguous. Trimming took off 3 bases at V and 5 bases at J, with 10 bases between the two ends. The CDR3 loop spans 13 amino acids. CDR1 is MNHEY and CDR2 is SMNVEV in the germline V gene (reference sequence). The DNA of the CDR3 is TGTGCCAGCAGTTTTTCAGGACGGACTGAAGCTTTCTTT. Residues: CASSFSGRTEAFF.

This chain uses TRBV10-3 with TRBJ1-1, with D possibly TRBD1 on 6 matching bases. Germline CDR1 and CDR2: ENHRY and SYGVKD. Between the trimmed V and J ends, which lost 6 bases and 3 bases, there was a span of 14 bases. The CDR3 has 14 residues. CDR3 loop: CAIRGAYGDTEAFF. DNA for the CDR3: TGTGCCATCAGGGGGGCCTATGGGGACACTGAAGCTTTCTTT.

The rearrangement uses TRBV7-2 and TRBJ1-4; D is unclear. From germline, CDR1 is SGHTA and CDR2 FQGNSA. The V and J ends lost 1 base and 4 bases respectively, with 19 bases between them. The CDR3 is 18 residues long. The CDR3 protein is CASSLEQFAWSYNEKLFF. The CDR3 region has the DNA TGTGCCAGCAGCTTAGAACAGTTTGCCTGGTCCTATAATGAAAAACTGTTTTTT.

V gene TRBV6-1 combines with J gene TRBJ2-7, with a weak D call TRBD2 (7 bases). Germline lookup yields CDR1 MNHNS and CDR2 SASEGT. This CDR3 is built from 14 residues. V lost 3 bases to trimming and J lost 2 bases, with 11 bases between them. CDR3 amino acids: CASSDLGGPYEQYF. For the CDR3, the DNA is TGTGCCAGCAGTGATTTGGGGGGGCCCTACGAGCAGTACTTC.

The rearrangement uses TRBV11-3 and TRBJ2-7; 12 bases line up with TRBD2. V was clipped by 4 bases and J by 6 bases; unmatched bases: 7. The germline CDR1 and CDR2 sequences are SGHNT and YENEEA. The CDR3 spans 15 residues. CDR3: CASSSNPSGRGEQYF. CDR3 sequence (DNA): TGTGCCAGCAGCTCCAACCCTAGCGGGAGGGGCGAGCAGTACTTC.